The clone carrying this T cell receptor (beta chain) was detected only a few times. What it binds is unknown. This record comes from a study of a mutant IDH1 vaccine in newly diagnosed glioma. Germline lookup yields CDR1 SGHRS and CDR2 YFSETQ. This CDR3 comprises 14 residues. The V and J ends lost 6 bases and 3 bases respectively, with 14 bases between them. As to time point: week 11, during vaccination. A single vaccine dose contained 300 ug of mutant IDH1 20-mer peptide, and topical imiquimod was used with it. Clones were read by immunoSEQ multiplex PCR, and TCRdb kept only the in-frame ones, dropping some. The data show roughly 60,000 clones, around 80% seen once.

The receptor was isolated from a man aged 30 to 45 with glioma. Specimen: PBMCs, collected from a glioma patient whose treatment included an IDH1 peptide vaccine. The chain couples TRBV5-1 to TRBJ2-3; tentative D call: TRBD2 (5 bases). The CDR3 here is CASIRDPTTDTQYF. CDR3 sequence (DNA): TGCGCCAGCATCCGGGATCCCACGACAGATACGCAGTATTTT. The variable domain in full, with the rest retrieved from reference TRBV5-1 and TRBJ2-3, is KAGVTQTPRYLIKTRGQQVTLSCSPISGHRSVSWYQQTPGQGLQFLFEYFSETQRNKGNFPGRFSGRQFSNSRSEMNVSTLELGDSALYLCASIRDPTTDTQYFGPGTRLTVL.